The source of this T cell receptor (beta chain) is a study of cytotoxic CD8 clonotypes in ibrutinib-treated CLL. General study results and limits: Treatment saw public clonotypes, which were uncommon, either contract or stay stable. Patients had baseline clonality above age-matched healthy donors, and this clonality moved with circulating CD8+ T-cell counts.

Germline V gene lookup returns CDR1 LNHDA and CDR2 SQIVND (reference sequence). The CDR3 sequence is 14 residues long. The J segment lost 4 bases and the V segment lost 8 bases, leaving 7 bases of the junction unmatched. Sequencing was performed with immunoSEQ multiplex PCR; in TCRdb, only in-frame clones are kept and a portion is missing. The sample comprises tens of thousands of clones, approximately 70% of which are singletons, and approximately 13% rests with the top ten. Comments on this clone: Its target is unknown.

V gene TRBV19 combines with J gene TRBJ2-1; 8 bases agree with TRBD2. The sequenced sample was PBMCs, obtained after 12 months of ibrutinib treatment. The clonotype comes from a human donor with chronic lymphocytic leukemia. The CDR3 is CASHPSGLYNEQFF. For the CDR3, the DNA is TGTGCCAGTCACCCTAGCGGGTTATACAATGAGCAGTTCTTC.